This passage covers 4 T cell receptor beta chains from one sample sequenced in a study of blood T cell repertoires in COVID-19. Measured with immunoSEQ multiplex PCR; TCRdb has only the in-frame clones, and not every one. The sample shows 100,000 to 120,000 clones, roughly 88% of them seen only once. Specimen: peripheral blood. These receptors were obtained from a woman aged 70 to 79 who had recovered from COVID-19.

The gene calls are TRBV5-4 and TRBJ1-1, with D perhaps matching TRBD1 (5 bases). Trimming left V 1 base short and J 0 bases short, with 10 bases between. Germline V lookup: CDR1 SGHNT, CDR2 YYREEE (reference sequence). There are 15 residues in the CDR3. The CDR3 DNA sequence: TGTGCCAGCAGCTTGCGGAGGGGCATGAACACTGAAGCTTTCTTT. Protein: CASSLRRGMNTEAFF.

The chain employs TRBV18 and TRBJ2-1, with a possible D match to TRBD1 (6 bases). Per germline, CDR1 KGHSH and CDR2 LQKENI. Trimming removed 8 bases at V and 0 bases at J, with 17 bases between. The CDR3 covers 16 residues. The CDR3 spells CASALRQVSSYNEQFF. The DNA of the CDR3 is TGTGCCAGCGCATTAAGACAGGTCAGCTCCTACAATGAGCAGTTCTTC.

In regard to this clone: Compared with germline, one end of the junction differs, possibly owing to a read error. The V call is TRBV7-7, the J call TRBJ2-3; unclear D gene. Germline values: CDR1 SSHAT, CDR2 FNYEAQ (reference sequence). The CDR3 is 11 amino acids. This chain's CDR3 is CASTDLATQYF. The CDR3, as DNA: TGTGCTAGCACAGATTTAGCTACGCAGTATTTT.

The CDR3 reads CASSERGSNTEAFF. DNA for the CDR3: TGTGCCAGCAGTGAACGGGGGTCGAACACTGAAGCTTTCTTT. The chain carries TRBV6-1 and TRBJ1-1; D may be TRBD1 (5 bases). The germline V gene has CDR1 MNHNS and CDR2 SASEGT. V lost 2 bases to trimming and J lost 1 base, with 8 bases between them. The CDR3 is made up of 14 amino acids.